This T cell receptor beta chain derives from a study of blood T cell repertoires in COVID-19. Study in general: Both acute and convalescent COVID-19 samples were obtained from the United States, Italy and Spain.

Germline CDR1 and CDR2: GTSNPN and SVGIG (reference sequence). Trimming removed 2 bases at V and 2 bases at J, with 8 bases between. The CDR3 contains 13 residues. Sequencing used immunoSEQ multiplex PCR; TCRdb keeps in-frame clones, though not all of them. The sample shows about 83,000 clones, more than 65% of them seen only once. The TCR was taken from a woman of 80 years or more with active or convalescent COVID-19. The sequenced sample consisted of peripheral blood. The chain recombines TRBV30 with TRBJ2-3; D is possibly TRBD1 (5 bases). CDR3 nucleotides: TGTGCCTGGAGTACGGACAACACAGATACGCAGTATTTT. It yields the protein CAWSTDNTDTQYF.